This T cell receptor (beta chain) was obtained from a study of T-cell reconstitution after alpha-beta-depleted transplantation in children (dated by TCRdb to 2015 to 2016). At the level of the whole study: T-cell immune reconstitution after TCRalphabeta/CD19-depleted allogeneic hematopoietic cell transplantation in children was quantitatively tracked in the study by means of TCR repertoire profiling.

The library relied on PCR. TCRdb shows the sequencer as Illumina HiSeq 2500. TCR libraries were prepared with molecular barcoding, using unique molecular identifiers to normalize TCRbeta repertoire quantification. The public reads were reanalyzed by TCRdb: fastp trimming at Q25, MiXCR alignment, in-frame beta chains only. Duplicate CDR3 protein sequences are folded into a single record with the most common DNA and genes. This sample comprises around 400,000 distinct CDR3 sequences, 20% of them detected only once. The ten largest clones take up 3.8% of the sample. Of note for this clonotype: Its antigen remains unidentified. No base quality values were provided; no much bigger clone lies one nucleotide off.

Deletion took 5 bases off V and 6 bases off J, with a span of 34 bases between the germline ends. CDR1 and CDR2 were assigned from the germline V gene as SGHAT and FQNNGV. The CDR3 goes from the cysteine to the phenylalanine over 21 residues. Kept here is only the CDR3 DNA, which spans 63 bases and is read in frame from base 1. This TCR was recovered from a human donor who donated a stem cell graft to a child with acute myeloid leukemia. The sequences come from PBMCs from the stem cell graft donor, collected from the stem cell graft. The V and J segments used are TRBV11-2 and TRBJ1-4; TRBD1 might be the D gene, on 5 matching bases. The CDR3 amino acid sequence is: CASSRASRGEFFSRSYEKLFF. The nucleotide sequence reads TGTGCCAGCAGCCGAGCCTCACGGGGCGAATTCTTCTCAAGGAGTTATGAAAAACTGTTTTTT.